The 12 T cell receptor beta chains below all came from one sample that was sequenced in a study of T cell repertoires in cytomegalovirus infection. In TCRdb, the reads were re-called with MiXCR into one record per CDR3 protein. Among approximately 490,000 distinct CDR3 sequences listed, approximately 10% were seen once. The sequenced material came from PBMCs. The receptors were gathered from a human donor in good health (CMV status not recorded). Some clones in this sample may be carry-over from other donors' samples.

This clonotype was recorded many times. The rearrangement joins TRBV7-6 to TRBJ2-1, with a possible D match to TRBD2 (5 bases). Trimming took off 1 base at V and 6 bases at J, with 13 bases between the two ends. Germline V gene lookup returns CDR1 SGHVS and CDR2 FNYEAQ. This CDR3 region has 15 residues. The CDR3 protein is CASSLGVGEGNEQFF. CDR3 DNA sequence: TGTGCCAGCAGCTTAGGAGTGGGAGAGGGCAATGAGCAGTTCTTC.

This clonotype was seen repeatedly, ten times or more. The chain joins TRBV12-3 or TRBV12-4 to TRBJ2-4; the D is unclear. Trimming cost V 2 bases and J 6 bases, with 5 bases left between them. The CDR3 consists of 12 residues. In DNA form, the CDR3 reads TGTGCCAGCAGTTTACCGGGAAACATTCAGTACTTC. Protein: CASSLPGNIQYF.

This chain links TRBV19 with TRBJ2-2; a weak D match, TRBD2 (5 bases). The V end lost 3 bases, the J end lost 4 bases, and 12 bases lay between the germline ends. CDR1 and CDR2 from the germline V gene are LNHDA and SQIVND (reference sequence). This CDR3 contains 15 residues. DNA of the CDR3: TGTGCCAGTAGTATGCAAGGGAGAGGCACCGGGGAGCTGTTTTTT. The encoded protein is CASSMQGRGTGELFF.

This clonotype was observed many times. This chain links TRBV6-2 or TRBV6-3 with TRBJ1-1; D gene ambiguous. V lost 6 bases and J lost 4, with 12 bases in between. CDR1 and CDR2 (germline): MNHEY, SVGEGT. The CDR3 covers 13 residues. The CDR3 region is CASRLSHSTEAFF. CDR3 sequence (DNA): TGTGCCAGCAGGCTCTCACACTCCACTGAAGCTTTCTTT.

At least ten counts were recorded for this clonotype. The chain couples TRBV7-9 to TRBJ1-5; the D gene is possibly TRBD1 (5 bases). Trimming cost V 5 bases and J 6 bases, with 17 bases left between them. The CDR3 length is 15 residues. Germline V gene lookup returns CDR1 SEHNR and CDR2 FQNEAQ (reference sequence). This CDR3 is CASSPGAPGFQPQHF. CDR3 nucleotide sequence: TGTGCCAGCAGCCCCGGGGCCCCGGGATTTCAGCCCCAGCATTTT.

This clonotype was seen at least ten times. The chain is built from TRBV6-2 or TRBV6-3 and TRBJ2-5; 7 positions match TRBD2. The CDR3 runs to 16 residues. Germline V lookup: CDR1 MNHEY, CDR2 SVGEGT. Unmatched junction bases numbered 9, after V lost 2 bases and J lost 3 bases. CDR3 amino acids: CASSYRSGRDEETQYF. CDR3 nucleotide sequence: TGTGCCAGCAGTTACAGGTCAGGGAGGGACGAAGAGACCCAGTACTTC.

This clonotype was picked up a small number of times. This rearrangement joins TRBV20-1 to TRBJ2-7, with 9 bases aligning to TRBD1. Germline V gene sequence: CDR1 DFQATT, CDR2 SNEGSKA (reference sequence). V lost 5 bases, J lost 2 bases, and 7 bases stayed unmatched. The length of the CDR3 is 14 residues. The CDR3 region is CSAGPRTGAYEQYF. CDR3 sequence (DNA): TGCAGTGCTGGCCCCCGGACAGGGGCCTACGAGCAGTACTTC.

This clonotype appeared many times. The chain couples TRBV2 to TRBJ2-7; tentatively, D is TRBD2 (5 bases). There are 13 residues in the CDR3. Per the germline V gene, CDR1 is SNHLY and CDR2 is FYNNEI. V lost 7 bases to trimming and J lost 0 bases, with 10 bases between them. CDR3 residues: CASMEELSYEQYF. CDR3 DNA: TGTGCCAGCATGGAGGAGCTCTCCTACGAGCAGTACTTC.

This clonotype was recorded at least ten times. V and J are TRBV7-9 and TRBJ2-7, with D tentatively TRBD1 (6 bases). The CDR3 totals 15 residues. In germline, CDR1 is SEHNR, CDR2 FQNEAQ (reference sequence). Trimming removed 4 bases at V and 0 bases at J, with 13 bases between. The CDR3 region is CASSWGPDSSYEQYF. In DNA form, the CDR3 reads TGTGCCAGCAGCTGGGGGCCGGATAGCTCCTACGAGCAGTACTTC.

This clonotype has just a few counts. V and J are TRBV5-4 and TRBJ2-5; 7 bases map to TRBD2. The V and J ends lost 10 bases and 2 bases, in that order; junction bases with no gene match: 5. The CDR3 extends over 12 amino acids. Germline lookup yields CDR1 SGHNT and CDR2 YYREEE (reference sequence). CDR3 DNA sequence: TGTGCCTACCGGGGAGGGCAAGAGACCCAGTACTTC. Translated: CAYRGGQETQYF. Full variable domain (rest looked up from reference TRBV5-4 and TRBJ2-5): ETGVTQSPTHLIKTRGQQVTLRCSSQSGHNTVSWYQQALGQGPQFIFQYYREEENGRGNFPPRFSGLQFPNYSSELNVNALELDDSALYLCAYRGGQETQYFGPGTRLLVL.

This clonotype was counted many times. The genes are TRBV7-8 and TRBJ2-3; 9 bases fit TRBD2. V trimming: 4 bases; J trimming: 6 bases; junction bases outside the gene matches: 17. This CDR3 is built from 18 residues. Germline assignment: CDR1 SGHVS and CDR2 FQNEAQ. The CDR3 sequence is CASSSGHRGGRAKDTQYF. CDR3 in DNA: TGTGCCAGCAGCTCAGGGCACAGGGGCGGGAGGGCCAAGGATACGCAGTATTTT.

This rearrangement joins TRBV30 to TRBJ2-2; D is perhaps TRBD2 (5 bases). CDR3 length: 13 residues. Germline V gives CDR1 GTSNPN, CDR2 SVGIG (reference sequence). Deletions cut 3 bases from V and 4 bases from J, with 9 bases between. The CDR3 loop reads CAWSDYTTGELFF. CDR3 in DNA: TGTGCCTGGAGCGACTATACCACCGGGGAGCTGTTTTTT.